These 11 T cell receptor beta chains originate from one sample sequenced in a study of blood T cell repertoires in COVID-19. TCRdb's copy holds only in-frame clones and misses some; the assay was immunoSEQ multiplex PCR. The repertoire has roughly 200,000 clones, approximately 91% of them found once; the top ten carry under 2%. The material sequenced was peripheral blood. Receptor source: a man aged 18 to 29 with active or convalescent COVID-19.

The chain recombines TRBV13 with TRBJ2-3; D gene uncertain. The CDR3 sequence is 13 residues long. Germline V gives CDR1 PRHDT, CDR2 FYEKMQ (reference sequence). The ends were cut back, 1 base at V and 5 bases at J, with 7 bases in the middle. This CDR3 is CASSLANGDTQYF. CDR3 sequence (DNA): TGTGCCAGCAGCTTAGCCAACGGAGATACGCAGTATTTT.

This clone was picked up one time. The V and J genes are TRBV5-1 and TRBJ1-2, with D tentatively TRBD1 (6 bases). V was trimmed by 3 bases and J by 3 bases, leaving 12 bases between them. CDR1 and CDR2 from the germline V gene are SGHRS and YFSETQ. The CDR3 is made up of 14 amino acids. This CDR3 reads CASSWGLGDYGYTF. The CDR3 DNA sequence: TGCGCCAGCAGCTGGGGGCTCGGGGACTATGGCTACACCTTC.

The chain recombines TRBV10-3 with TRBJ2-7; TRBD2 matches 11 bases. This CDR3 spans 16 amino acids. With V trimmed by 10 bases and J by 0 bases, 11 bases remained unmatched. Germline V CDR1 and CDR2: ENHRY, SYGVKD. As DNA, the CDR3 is TGTGCCACCAAGGGGACTAGCGGAGGAAGCTCCTACGAGCAGTACTTC. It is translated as CATKGTSGGSSYEQYF.

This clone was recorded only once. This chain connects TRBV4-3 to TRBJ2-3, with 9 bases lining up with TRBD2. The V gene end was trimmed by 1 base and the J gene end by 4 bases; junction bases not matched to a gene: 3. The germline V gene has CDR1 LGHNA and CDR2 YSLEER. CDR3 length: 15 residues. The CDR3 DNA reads TGCGCCAGCAGCCAAGCGGCGGGAGGGGCAGATACGCAGTATTTT. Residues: CASSQAAGGADTQYF.

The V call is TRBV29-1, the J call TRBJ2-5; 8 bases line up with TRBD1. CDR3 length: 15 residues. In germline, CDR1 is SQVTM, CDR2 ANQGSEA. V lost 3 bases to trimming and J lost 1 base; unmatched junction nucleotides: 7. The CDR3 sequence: CSVEGQASPQETQYF. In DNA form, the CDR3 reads TGCAGCGTTGAGGGACAGGCGAGCCCCCAAGAGACCCAGTACTTC.

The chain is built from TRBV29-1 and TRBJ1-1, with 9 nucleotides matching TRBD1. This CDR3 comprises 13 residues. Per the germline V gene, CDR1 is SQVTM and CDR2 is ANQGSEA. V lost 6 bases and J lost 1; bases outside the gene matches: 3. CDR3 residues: CSVGGQGNTEAFF. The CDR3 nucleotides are TGCAGCGTCGGGGGACAGGGGAACACTGAAGCTTTCTTT.

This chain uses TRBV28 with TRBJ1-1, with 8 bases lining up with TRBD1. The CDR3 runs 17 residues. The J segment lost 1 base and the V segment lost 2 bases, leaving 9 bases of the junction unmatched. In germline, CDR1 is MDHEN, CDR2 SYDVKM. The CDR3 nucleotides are TGTGCCAGCAGTTTACCCCCCAGGGGGCTGAGGAACACTGAAGCTTTCTTT. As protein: CASSLPPRGLRNTEAFF.

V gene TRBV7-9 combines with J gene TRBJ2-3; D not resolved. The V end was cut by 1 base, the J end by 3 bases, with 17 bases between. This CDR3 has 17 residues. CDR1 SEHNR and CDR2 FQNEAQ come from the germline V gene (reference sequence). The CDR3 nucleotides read TGTGCCAGCAGCTTAGAAGTAGCCGAATCAATGACAGATACGCAGTATTTT. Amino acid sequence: CASSLEVAESMTDTQYF. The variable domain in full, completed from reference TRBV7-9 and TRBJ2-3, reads DTGVSQNPRHKITKRGQNVTFRCDPISEHNRLYWYRQTLGQGPEFLTYFQNEAQLEKSRLLSDRFSAERPKGSFSTLEIQRTEQGDSAMYLCASSLEVAESMTDTQYFGPGTRLTVL.

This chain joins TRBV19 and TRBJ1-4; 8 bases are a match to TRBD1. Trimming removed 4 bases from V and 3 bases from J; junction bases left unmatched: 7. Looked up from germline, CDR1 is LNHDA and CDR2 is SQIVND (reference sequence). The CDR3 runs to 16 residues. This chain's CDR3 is CASSRGTGAANEKLFF. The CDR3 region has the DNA TGTGCCAGTAGTAGGGGGACAGGCGCGGCTAATGAAAAACTGTTTTTT.

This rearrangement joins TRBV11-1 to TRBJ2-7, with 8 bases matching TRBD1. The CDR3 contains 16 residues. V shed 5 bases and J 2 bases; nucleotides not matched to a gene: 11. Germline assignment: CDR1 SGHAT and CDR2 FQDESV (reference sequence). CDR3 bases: TGTGCCAGCAGCCCCCTCCAGGGGGCCGGGGCCTACGAGCAGTACTTC. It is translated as CASSPLQGAGAYEQYF.

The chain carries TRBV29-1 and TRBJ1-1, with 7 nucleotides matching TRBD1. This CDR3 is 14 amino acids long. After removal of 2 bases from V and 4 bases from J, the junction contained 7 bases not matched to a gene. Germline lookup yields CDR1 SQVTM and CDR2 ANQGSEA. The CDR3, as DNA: TGCAGCGTTGAAAGTCGACAGGGAGGCACTGAAGCTTTCTTT. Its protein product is CSVESRQGGTEAFF. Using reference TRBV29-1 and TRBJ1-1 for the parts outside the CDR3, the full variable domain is SAVISQKPSRDICQRGTSLTIQCQVDSQVTMMFWYRQQPGQSLTLIATANQGSEATYESGFVIDKFPISRPNLTFSTLTVSNMSPEDSSIYLCSVESRQGGTEAFFGQGTRLTVV.